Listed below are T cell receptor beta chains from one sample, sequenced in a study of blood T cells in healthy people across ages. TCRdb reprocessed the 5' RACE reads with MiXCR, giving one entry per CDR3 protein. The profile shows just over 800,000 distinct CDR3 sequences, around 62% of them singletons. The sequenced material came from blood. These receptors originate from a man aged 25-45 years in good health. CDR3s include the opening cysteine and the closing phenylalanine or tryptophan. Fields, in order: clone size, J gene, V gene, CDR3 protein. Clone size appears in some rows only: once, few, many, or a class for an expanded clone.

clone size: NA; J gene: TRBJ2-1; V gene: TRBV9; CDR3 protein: CASSVDRAYNEQFF
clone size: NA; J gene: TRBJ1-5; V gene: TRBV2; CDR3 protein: CASSTPDREGQPQHF
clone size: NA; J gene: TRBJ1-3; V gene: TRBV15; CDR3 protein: CATSRGETINTIYF
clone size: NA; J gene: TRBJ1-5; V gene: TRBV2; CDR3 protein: CASRPGGGYQPQHF
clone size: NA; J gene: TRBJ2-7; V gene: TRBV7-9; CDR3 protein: CASSPRRGSTYEQYF
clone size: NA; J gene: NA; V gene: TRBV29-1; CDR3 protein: CSVRNTLETQYF
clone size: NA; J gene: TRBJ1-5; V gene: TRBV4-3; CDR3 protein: CASSQDLRDNQPQHF
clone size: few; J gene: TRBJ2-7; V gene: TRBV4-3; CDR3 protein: CASSRGLDDEQYF
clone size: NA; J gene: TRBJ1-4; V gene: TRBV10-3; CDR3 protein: CAISESRQNNEKLFF
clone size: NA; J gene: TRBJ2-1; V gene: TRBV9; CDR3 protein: CASSVGPGYYNEQFF
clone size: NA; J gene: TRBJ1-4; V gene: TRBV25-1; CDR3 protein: CASSESGGVNEKLFF
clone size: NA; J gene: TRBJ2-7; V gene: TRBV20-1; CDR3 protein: CSAYNGQGVYEQYF
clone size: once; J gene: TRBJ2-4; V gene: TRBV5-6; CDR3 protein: CASSPQTTTGKQYF
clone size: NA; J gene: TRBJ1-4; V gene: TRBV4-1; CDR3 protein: CASSHPIPQGSTNEKLFF
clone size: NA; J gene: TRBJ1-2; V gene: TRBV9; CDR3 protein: CASSEGENYGYTF
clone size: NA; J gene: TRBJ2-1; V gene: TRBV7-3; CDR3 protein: CASSSGPGPSNEQFF
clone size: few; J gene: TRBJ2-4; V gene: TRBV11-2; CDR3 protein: CASSSYRGDLAKNIQYF
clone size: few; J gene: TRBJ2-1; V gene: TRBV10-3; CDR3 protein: CAISPASGAYNEQFF
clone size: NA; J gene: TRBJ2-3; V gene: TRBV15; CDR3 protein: CATSRELYRETDTQYF
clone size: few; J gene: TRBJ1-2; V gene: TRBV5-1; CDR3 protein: CASSPGPGTENYGYTF
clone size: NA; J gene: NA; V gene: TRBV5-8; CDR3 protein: CASSVAYRVEQYF
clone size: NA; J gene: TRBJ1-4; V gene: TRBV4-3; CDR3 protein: CASSKRQGAGEKLFF
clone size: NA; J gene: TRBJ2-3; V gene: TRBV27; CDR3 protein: CASSLRLTLDPTDTQYF
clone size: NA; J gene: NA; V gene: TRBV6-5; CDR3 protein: CASSYLGRGGDPYEQYF
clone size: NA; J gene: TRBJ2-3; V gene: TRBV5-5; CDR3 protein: CASSLITRGGTDTQYF
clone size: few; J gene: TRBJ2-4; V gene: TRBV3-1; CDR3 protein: CASSLYREIAKNIQYF
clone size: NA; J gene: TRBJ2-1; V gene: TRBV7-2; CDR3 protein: CASSLDPGGGGASWEQFF
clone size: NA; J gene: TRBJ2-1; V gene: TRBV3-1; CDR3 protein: CASSQSAYSSYNEQFF
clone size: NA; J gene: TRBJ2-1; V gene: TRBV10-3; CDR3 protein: CAISERALSYNEQFF
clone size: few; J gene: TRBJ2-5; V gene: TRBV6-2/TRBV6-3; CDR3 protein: CASRRAGYQETQYF
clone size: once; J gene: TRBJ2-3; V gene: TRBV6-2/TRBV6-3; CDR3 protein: CASSYGEGARTDTQYF
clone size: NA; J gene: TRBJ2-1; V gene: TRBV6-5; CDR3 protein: CTSSYSRLENNNEQFF
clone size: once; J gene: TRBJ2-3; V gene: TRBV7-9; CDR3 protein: CASSLVPGQITDTQYF
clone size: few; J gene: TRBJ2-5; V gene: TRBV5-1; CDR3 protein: CASSSYGQGETQYF
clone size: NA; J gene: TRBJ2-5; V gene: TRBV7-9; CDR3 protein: CASTDYSRETQYF
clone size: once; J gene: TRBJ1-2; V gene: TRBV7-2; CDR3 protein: CASSLERMATPYGYTF
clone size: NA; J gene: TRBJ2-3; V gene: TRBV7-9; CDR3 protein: CASSIPGGEATDTQYF
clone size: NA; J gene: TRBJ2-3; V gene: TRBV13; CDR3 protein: CASSHRAPTDTQYF
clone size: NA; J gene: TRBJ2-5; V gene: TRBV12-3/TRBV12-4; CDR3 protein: CASSFGRTSGDLTQETQYF
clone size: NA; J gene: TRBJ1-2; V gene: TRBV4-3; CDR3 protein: CASSLRRSIWGYTF
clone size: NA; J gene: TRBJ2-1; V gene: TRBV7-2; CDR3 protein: CASSQGRATYNEQFF
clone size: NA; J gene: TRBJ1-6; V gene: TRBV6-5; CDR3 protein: CASSYRNSPLHF